This T cell receptor beta chain comes out of a study of cytomegalovirus exposure and HLA in healthy donors. Study-wide results and caveats: In vitro, three CMV-associated chains proved specific for CMV antigens. After further analysis at a later stage, around 17,000 TCR beta sequences were associated with HLA alleles at 0.05 false discovery rate.

As for this clone: Antigen: not known.

V was cut by 8 bases and J by 6 bases, with 20 bases left in between. This CDR3 has 14 amino acids. CDR1 MNHEY and CDR2 SVGAGI come from the germline V gene. Vbeta (60) and Jbeta (13) primers were used in the PCR. Produced via immunoSEQ multiplex PCR; TCRdb's table is partial and in-frame only. Its table records 96,000 or so clones. The receptor was derived from a woman aged 30 to 39 in good health and CMV-seronegative. Source material: PBMCs. The chain couples TRBV6-5 to TRBJ2-7; possible D gene TRBD2, 6 bases. In nucleotides, the CDR3 is TGTGCCAGCGGGCGGGACTTCACCCGAGCCGAGCAGTACTTC. Encoded protein: CASGRDFTRAEQYF.